This T cell receptor (beta chain) appears in the sequencing data of a study of blood T cell repertoires in COVID-19. For the study at large: Acute and convalescent COVID-19 specimens originated in the United States, Italy and Spain. PBMCs, B-cell-depleted T cells, or T cells provided the cDNA or gDNA that made up the material.

Authors' analysis steps: The authors estimated nucleated cell counts from reference gene primer amplification. The repertoire was sequenced with immunoSEQ multiplex PCR; TCRdb's copy has only in-frame clones and lacks some. Clonal size and the V and J genes are those of that table, whereas D and trimming came from the DNA. The table lists approximately 58,000 clones, approximately 80% of them singletons. After removal of 0 bases from V and 6 bases from J, the junction contained 7 bases not matched to a gene. Germline assignment: CDR1 SGHTA and CDR2 FQGNSA. The CDR3 extends over 16 amino acids. This clone showed up just a few times.

This chain uses TRBV7-2 with TRBJ1-5; 8 bases align to TRBD1. This clonotype originated in a woman aged 55-69 years with acute or convalescent COVID-19. The material sequenced was peripheral blood. The CDR3 nucleotides read TGTGCCAGCAGCTTAGCGCAGGACAGGGTGGGTCAGCCCCAGCATTTT. This encodes CASSLAQDRVGQPQHF.